The rows below give T cell receptor beta chains drawn from one sample of a study of T cells after yellow fever vaccination. TCRdb processed the 5' RACE reads anew with MiXCR; each CDR3 protein has one entry. Of around 310,000 distinct CDR3 sequences listed, roughly 8.7% are singletons. Source: PBMCs, taken on the day of the first yellow fever vaccination. The receptors shown here come from a man aged 18 to 29 who received the YFV17D yellow fever vaccine. Both conserved end residues are part of each CDR3. D genes are given only for firm matches. Not all rows give a size; the values are once, few, many and, for expanded clones, a class.

j_call: TRBJ2-7
v_call: TRBV12-3/TRBV12-4
clone_size: many
d_call: .
cdr3_nt: TGTGCCAGCAGCCTGAGGGGCTACGAGCAGTACTTC
cdr3_aa: CASSLRGYEQYF

j_call: TRBJ1-6
v_call: TRBV7-9
clone_size: few
d_call: .
cdr3_nt: TGTGCCAGCAGCCGTTGGGCGGCAGACTATAATTCACCCCTCCACTTT
cdr3_aa: CASSRWAADYNSPLHF

j_call: TRBJ2-3
v_call: TRBV20-1
clone_size: many
d_call: .
cdr3_nt: TGCAGTGGGATAGAGGTGGGGGCAGGGGGCACAGATACGCAGTATTTT
cdr3_aa: CSGIEVGAGGTDTQYF

j_call: TRBJ2-5
v_call: TRBV4-1
clone_size: .
d_call: .
cdr3_nt: TGCGCCAGCAGCCCTCGGGAACTCCTCCAAGAGACCCAGTACTTC
cdr3_aa: CASSPRELLQETQYF

j_call: TRBJ1-5
v_call: TRBV18
clone_size: many
d_call: TRBD1
cdr3_nt: TGTGCCAGCTCACCCCTTTCCGACAGGGGGACCAGGCAGCCCCAGCATTTT
cdr3_aa: CASSPLSDRGTRQPQHF

j_call: TRBJ2-5
v_call: TRBV20-1
clone_size: .
d_call: .
cdr3_nt: TGCTGTGCTAGGGGCCAGGCTCACGGCTCCCAAGAGACCCAGTACTTC
cdr3_aa: CCARGQAHGSQETQYF

j_call: TRBJ2-5
v_call: TRBV7-2
clone_size: few
d_call: .
cdr3_nt: TGTGCCAGCAGCACTAACAGGGGAGGAGAGACCCAGTACTTC
cdr3_aa: CASSTNRGGETQYF

j_call: TRBJ2-3
v_call: TRBV5-1
clone_size: many
d_call: .
cdr3_nt: TGCGCCAGCAGCTTGGAAGGCACAGATACGCAGTATTTT
cdr3_aa: CASSLEGTDTQYF

j_call: TRBJ1-1
v_call: TRBV5-1
clone_size: few
d_call: .
cdr3_nt: TGCGCCAGCAGCTTGACGGCAATGGTGAACACTGAAGCTTTCTTT
cdr3_aa: CASSLTAMVNTEAFF

j_call: TRBJ1-4
v_call: TRBV12-3/TRBV12-4
clone_size: .
d_call: .
cdr3_nt: TGTGCCAGCAGCGATAGACCCCCGGGGGAAAAACTGTTTTTT
cdr3_aa: CASSDRPPGEKLFF

j_call: TRBJ2-5
v_call: TRBV20-1
clone_size: few
d_call: .
cdr3_nt: TGCAGTGCTAGAGATGCACGGCTAGGAGGTAAAGAGACCCAGTACTTC
cdr3_aa: CSARDARLGGKETQYF